The T cell receptor (beta chain) under discussion was sequenced for a study of blood T cell repertoires in COVID-19. Study-level information: Samples of COVID-19 (acute and convalescent) were obtained from the United States, Italy and Spain.

The germline V and J ends were trimmed by 0 bases and 11 bases, with 8 bases remaining between them. The germline gives CDR1 MNHEY, CDR2 SVGAGI. This CDR3 spans 13 amino acids. Participants' reported clinical history set cohort assignment. Each recovered donor of Cohort 3 presented with two negative PCRs, clearance, or symptom resolution. Authors' methods: Quantification of nucleated cells was approximated via reference gene primer amplification. Assay used: immunoSEQ multiplex PCR; TCRdb lists only in-frame clones, some missing. V and J calls and clone size are given by that table; D and trimming were obtained from the DNA. The sample holds fewer than 350,000 clones; roughly 85% are singletons and the top ten take about 2.7%.

The gene calls are TRBV6-5 and TRBJ1-6; D gene ambiguous. The clonotype was recovered from a woman aged 45 to 65 who had recovered from COVID-19. Sequences were obtained from PBMCs or T cells enriched from blood (not recorded which). CDR3 region: CASSYSRETPLHF. DNA of the CDR3: TGTGCCAGCAGTTACTCGAGGGAAACACCCCTCCACTTT.